This T cell receptor (beta chain) was captured by sequencing in a study of blood T cell repertoires in COVID-19. The overall study: PBMCs, B-cell-depleted T cells, or T cells were the source of the cDNA or gDNA that made up the material.

The ends were cut back, 4 bases at V and 2 bases at J, with 21 bases in the middle. Germline values: CDR1 SEHNR, CDR2 FQNEAQ (reference sequence). The CDR3 contains 17 residues. Methods used by the authors: Researchers report that nucleated cell counts were estimated from reference gene primer amplification. The repertoire was sequenced with immunoSEQ multiplex PCR; TCRdb's copy has only in-frame clones and lacks some. Clone size and the V and J calls come from that table; the DNA yielded D and trimming. The profile shows about 240,000 clones, about 79% of them singletons. The rearrangement joins TRBV7-9 to TRBJ2-7; TRBD2 is a possible D gene (5 bases). The sample consisted of peripheral blood. The clonotype was recovered from a woman older than 75 with acute or convalescent COVID-19. The CDR3 region has the DNA TGTGCCAGCAGCTCCCTCGGGCGCGGCGGGCTGACCTACGAGCAGTACTTC. This gives the protein CASSSLGRGGLTYEQYF.